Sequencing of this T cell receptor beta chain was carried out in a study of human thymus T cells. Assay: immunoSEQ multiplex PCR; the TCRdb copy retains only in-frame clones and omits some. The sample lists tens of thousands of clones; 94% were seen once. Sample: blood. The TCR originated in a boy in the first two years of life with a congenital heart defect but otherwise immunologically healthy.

CDR3 residues: CASSLLAGYEQYF. The CDR3 bases are TGTGCCAGCAGCTTACTAGCGGGGTACGAGCAGTACTTC. The chain joins TRBV11-2 to TRBJ2-7; TRBD2 aligns across 9 bases. This CDR3 has 13 amino acids. V shed 2 bases, J shed 4 bases, and the junction held 0 bases outside the gene matches. Germline CDR1 is SGHAT and CDR2 is FQNNGV.